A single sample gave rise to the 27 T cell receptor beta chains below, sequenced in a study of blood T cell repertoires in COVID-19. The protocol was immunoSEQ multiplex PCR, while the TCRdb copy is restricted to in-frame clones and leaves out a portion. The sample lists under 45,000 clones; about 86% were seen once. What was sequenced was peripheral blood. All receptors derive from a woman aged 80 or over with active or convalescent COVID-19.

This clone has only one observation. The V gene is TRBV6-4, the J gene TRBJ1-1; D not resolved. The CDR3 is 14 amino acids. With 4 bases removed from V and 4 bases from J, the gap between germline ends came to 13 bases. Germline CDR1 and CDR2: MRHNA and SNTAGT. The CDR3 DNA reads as TGTGCCAGCAGTGCGAGGGATTCCGGCACTGAAGCTTTCTTT. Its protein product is CASSARDSGTEAFF.

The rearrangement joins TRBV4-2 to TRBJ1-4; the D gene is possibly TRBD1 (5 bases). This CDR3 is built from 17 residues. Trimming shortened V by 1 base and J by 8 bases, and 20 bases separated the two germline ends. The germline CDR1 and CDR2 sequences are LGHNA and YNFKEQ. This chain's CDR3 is CASSQAPSPGKMEKLFF. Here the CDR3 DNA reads TGTGCCAGCAGCCAAGCTCCCTCCCCAGGGAAAATGGAAAAACTGTTTTTT.

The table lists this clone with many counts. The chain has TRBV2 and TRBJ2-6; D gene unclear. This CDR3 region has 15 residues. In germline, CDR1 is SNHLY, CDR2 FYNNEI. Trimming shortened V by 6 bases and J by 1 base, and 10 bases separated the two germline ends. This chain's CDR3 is CASRATPSGANVLTF. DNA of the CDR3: TGTGCCAGCAGAGCTACGCCTTCTGGGGCCAACGTCCTGACTTTC.

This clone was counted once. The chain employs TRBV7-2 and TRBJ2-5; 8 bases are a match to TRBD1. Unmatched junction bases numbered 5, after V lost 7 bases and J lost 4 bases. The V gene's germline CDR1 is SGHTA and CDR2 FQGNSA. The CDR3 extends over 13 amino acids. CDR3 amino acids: CASNTGTGETQYF. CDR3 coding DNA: TGTGCCAGCAACACCGGGACAGGAGAGACCCAGTACTTC.

The CDR3: CASSSSTSRSTDTQYF. In DNA form, the CDR3 reads TGTGCCAGCAGTTCATCGACTAGCCGTAGCACAGATACGCAGTATTTT. The V and J genes are TRBV28 and TRBJ2-3; TRBD2 matches at 7 bases. The V gene's germline CDR1 is MDHEN and CDR2 SYDVKM. There are 16 residues in the CDR3. The V and J ends lost 4 bases and 0 bases, in that order; junction bases with no gene match: 7.

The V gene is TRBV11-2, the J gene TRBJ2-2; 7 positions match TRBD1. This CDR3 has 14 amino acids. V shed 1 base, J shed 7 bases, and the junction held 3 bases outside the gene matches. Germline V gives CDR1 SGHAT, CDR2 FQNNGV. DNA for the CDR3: TGTGCCAGCAGCTTAGGACAGGGTATCGGGGAGCTGTTTTTT. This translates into CASSLGQGIGELFF.

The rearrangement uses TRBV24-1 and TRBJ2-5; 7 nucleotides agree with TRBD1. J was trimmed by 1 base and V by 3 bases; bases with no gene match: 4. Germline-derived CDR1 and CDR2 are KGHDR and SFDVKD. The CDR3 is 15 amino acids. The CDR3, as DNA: TGTGCCACCAGTGATCGGGACAGAGTCCAAGAGACCCAGTACTTC. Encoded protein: CATSDRDRVQETQYF.

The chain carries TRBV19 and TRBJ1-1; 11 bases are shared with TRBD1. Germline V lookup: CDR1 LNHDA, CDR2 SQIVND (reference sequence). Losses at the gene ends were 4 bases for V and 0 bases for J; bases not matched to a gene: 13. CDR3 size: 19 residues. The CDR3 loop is CASSKVTGTGGNLNTEAFF. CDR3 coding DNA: TGTGCCAGTAGTAAGGTTACCGGGACAGGGGGAAACTTGAACACTGAAGCTTTCTTT.

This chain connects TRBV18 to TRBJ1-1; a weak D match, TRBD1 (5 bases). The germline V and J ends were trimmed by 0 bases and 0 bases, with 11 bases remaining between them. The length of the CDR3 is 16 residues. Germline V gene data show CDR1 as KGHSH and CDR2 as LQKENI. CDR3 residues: CASSPPWTPLNTEAFF. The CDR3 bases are TGTGCCAGCTCACCACCGTGGACACCACTGAACACTGAAGCTTTCTTT.

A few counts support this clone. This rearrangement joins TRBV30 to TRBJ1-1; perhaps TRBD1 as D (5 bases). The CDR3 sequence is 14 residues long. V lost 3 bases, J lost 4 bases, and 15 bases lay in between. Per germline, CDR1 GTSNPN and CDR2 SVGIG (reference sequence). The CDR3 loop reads CAWSGFGGGTEAFF. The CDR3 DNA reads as TGTGCCTGGAGCGGATTCGGGGGGGGCACTGAAGCTTTCTTT.

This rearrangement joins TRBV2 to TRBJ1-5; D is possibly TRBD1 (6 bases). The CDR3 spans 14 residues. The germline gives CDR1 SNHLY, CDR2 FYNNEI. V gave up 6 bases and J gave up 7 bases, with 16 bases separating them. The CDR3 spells CASSVLLQGQPQHF. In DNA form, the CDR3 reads TGTGCCAGCAGCGTACTTCTACAGGGCCAGCCCCAGCATTTT.

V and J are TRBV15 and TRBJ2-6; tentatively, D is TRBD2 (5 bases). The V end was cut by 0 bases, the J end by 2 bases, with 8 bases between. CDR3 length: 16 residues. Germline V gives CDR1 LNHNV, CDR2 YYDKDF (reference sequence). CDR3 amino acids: CATSRDKRAGANVLTF. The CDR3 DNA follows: TGTGCCACCAGCAGAGATAAGAGGGCTGGGGCCAACGTCCTGACTTTC.

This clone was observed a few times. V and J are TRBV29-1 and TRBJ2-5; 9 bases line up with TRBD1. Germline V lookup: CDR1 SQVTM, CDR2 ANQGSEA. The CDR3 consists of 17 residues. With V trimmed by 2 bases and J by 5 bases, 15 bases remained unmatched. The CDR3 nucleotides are TGCAGCGTTGAACGTCACCCGACAGGGGGATTGAGGGAGACCCAGTACTTC. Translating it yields CSVERHPTGGLRETQYF.

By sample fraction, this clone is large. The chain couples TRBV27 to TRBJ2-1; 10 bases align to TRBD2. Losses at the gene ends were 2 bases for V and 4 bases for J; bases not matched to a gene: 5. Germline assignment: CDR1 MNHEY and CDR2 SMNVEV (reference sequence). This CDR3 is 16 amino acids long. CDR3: CASSLTGLAEYNEQFF. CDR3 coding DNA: TGTGCCAGCAGTTTAACCGGACTAGCGGAATACAATGAGCAGTTCTTC.

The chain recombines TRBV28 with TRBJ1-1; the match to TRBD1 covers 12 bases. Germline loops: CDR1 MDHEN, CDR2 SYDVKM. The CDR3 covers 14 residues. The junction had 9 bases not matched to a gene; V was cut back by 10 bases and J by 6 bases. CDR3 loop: CATLGTGGLAEAFF. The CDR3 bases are TGTGCCACTTTAGGGACAGGGGGCTTAGCTGAAGCTTTCTTT.

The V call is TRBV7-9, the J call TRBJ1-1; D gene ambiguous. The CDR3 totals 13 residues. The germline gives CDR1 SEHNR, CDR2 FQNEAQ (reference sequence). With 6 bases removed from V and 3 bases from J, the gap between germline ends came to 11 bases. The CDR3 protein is CASRTRQDTEAFF. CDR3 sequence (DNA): TGTGCCAGCAGGACAAGACAAGACACTGAAGCTTTCTTT.

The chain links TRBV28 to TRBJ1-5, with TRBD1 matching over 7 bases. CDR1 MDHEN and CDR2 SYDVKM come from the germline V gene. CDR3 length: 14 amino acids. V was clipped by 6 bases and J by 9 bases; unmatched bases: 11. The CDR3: CASSDTDRARPQHF. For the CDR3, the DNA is TGTGCCAGCAGCGATACAGACAGGGCCCGGCCCCAGCATTTT. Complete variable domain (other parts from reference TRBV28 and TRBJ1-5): DVKVTQSSRYLVKRTGEKVFLECVQDMDHENMFWYRQDPGLGLRLIYFSYDVKMKEKGDIPEGYSVSREKKERFSLILESASTNQTSMYLCASSDTDRARPQHFGDGTRLSIL.

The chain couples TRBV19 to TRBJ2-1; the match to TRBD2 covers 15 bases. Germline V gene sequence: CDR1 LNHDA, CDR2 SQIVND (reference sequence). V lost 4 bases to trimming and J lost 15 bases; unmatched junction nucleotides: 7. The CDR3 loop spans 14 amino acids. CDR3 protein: CASSSGLAGGGWFF. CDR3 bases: TGTGCCAGTAGTAGCGGACTAGCGGGAGGGGGGTGGTTCTTC.

As DNA, the CDR3 is TGCGCCAGCAGCCCCGAGGGGGGGAACCCCTCGACCCAGCATTTT. Protein: CASSPEGGNPSTQHF. The V call is TRBV5-1, the J call TRBJ1-5, with a tentative D call TRBD1 (6 bases). Looked up from germline, CDR1 is SGHRS and CDR2 is YFSETQ. Trimming stripped 4 bases from V and 11 bases from J, with 22 bases between. This CDR3 spans 15 amino acids.

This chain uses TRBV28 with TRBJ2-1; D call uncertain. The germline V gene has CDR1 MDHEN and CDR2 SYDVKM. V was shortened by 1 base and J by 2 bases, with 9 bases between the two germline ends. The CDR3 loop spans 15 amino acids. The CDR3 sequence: CASSLLESAYNEQFF. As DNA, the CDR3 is TGTGCCAGCAGTTTATTAGAGTCCGCCTACAATGAGCAGTTCTTC. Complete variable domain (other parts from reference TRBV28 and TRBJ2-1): DVKVTQSSRYLVKRTGEKVFLECVQDMDHENMFWYRQDPGLGLRLIYFSYDVKMKEKGDIPEGYSVSREKKERFSLILESASTNQTSMYLCASSLLESAYNEQFFGPGTRLTVL.

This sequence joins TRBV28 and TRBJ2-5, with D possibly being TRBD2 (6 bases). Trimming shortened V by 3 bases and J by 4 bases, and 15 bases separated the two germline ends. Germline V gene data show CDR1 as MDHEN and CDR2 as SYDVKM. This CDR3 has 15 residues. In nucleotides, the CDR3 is TGTGCCAGCAGTTTGAGGAGTCGGGGAGGAGAGACCCAGTACTTC. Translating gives CASSLRSRGGETQYF.

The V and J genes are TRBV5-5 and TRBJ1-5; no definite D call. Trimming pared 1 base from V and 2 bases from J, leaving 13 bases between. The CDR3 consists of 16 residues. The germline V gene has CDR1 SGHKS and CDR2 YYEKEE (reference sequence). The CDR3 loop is CASSLRPGGGNQPQHF. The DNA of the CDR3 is TGTGCCAGCAGCTTGAGGCCCGGAGGTGGCAATCAGCCCCAGCATTTT.

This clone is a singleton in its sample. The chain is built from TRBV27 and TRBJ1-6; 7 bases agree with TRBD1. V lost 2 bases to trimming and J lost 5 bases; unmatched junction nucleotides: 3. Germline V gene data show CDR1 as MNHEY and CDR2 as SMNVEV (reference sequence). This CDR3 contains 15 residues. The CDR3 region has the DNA TGTGCCAGCAGTTTAAGACAGGGCCATAATTCACCCCTCCACTTT. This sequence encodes CASSLRQGHNSPLHF.

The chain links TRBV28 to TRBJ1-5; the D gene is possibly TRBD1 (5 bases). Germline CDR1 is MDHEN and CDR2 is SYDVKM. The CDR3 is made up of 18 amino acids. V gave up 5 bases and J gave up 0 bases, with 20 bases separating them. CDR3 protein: CASSEPLGTANSNQPQHF. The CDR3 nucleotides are TGTGCCAGCAGTGAACCTCTTGGGACTGCAAATAGCAATCAGCCCCAGCATTTT.

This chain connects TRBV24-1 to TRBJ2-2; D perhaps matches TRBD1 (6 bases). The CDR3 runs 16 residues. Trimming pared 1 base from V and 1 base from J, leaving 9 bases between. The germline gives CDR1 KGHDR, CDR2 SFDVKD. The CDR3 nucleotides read TGTGCCACCAGTGATTTAGGGGACAAGAACACCGGGGAGCTGTTTTTT. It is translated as CATSDLGDKNTGELFF.

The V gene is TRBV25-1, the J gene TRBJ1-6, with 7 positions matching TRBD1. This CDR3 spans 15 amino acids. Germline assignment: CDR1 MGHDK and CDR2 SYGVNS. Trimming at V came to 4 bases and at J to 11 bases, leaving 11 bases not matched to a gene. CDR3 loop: CASSGPPDRVAPLHF. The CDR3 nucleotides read TGTGCCAGCAGTGGGCCCCCCGACAGGGTAGCACCCCTCCACTTT. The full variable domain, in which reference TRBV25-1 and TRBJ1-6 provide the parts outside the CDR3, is EADIYQTPRYLVIGTGKKITLECSQTMGHDKMYWYQQDPGMELHLIHYSYGVNSTEKGDLSSESTVSRIRTEHFPLTLESARPSHTSQYLCASSGPPDRVAPLHFGNGTRLTVT.

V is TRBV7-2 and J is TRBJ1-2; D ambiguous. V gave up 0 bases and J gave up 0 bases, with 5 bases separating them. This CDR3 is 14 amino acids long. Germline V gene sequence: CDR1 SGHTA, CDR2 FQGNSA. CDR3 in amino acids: CASSLAPANYGYTF. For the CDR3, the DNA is TGTGCCAGCAGCTTAGCCCCAGCTAACTATGGCTACACCTTC.